The 17 T cell receptor beta chains in this list originate from one sample, sequenced in a study of metastatic and nonmetastatic thyroid tumors. TCRdb re-clonotyped the PCR reads through MiXCR. Seen here are more than 15,000 clones, about a quarter observed once, and the top ten hold approximately 11%. All patients were untreated before thyroid surgery. The sequencing input was blood. The receptors originated from a male donor with papillary thyroid cancer or a benign thyroid nodule (not recorded which). Some clones in this sample may be carry-over from other donors' samples.

This clone appeared many times. This chain uses TRBV12-3 or TRBV12-4 with TRBJ1-1, with 8 positions matching TRBD1. This CDR3 spans 15 amino acids. Unmatched junction bases numbered 9, after V lost 5 bases and J lost 4 bases. CDR3 bases: TGTGCCAGCAGTCCCGGACAGGGAGTAGGCACTGAAGCTTTCTTT. This translates into CASSPGQGVGTEAFF.

This clone was seen many times. This chain joins TRBV6-4 and TRBJ2-3; 11 bases match TRBD2. The V gene end was trimmed by 0 bases and the J gene end by 4 bases; junction bases not matched to a gene: 0. The CDR3 loop spans 15 amino acids. Germline-derived CDR1 and CDR2 are MRHNA and SNTAGT. The CDR3 loop reads CASSDSLAGADTQYF. For the CDR3, the DNA is TGTGCCAGCAGTGACTCACTAGCGGGGGCAGATACGCAGTATTTT.

This chain connects TRBV30 to TRBJ2-2; D remains unclear. The CDR3 spans 11 residues. Per the germline V gene, CDR1 is GTSNPN and CDR2 is SVGIG (reference sequence). Trimming pared 0 bases from V and 7 bases from J, leaving 3 bases between. Here the CDR3 DNA reads TGTGCCTGGAGTGTGAGCGGGGAGCTGTTTTTT. Amino acids: CAWSVSGELFF.

This chain links TRBV6-1 with TRBJ2-1; 7 bases align to TRBD2. The CDR3 extends over 10 amino acids. Germline lookup yields CDR1 MNHNS and CDR2 SASEGT. J lost 9 bases, V lost 8 bases, and 1 base had no gene match. The CDR3 coding sequence is TGTGCCAGCGGGGGGGTTGAGCAGTTCTTC. Protein product: CASGGVEQFF.

This clone was counted many times. The rearrangement joins TRBV14 to TRBJ2-5; 15 bases align to TRBD2. CDR1 and CDR2 from the germline V gene are SGHDN and FVKESK. V gave up 3 bases and J gave up 7 bases; unmatched junction bases: 3. CDR3 length: 15 amino acids. CDR3 in amino acids: CASSQGLAGGWTQYF. The CDR3, as DNA: TGTGCCAGCAGCCAGGGACTAGCGGGAGGTTGGACCCAGTACTTC.

This clone was recorded at least ten times. This chain joins TRBV10-2 and TRBJ2-1; TRBD2 matches 8 bases. Trimming took 6 bases from V and 8 from J; bases not matched to a gene: 6. The CDR3 is 13 residues long. Germline CDR1 and CDR2: WSHSY and SAAADI. CDR3 residues: CASRGTSLDEQFF. CDR3 bases: TGCGCCAGCAGGGGGACTAGTTTAGATGAGCAGTTCTTC.

The J gene is TRBJ2-7, the V gene TRBV5-1; 12 bases are a match to TRBD1. Trimming at V came to 1 base and at J to 7 bases, leaving 9 bases not matched to a gene. Germline CDR1 and CDR2: SGHRS and YFSETQ. The CDR3 consists of 16 residues. CDR3 nucleotide sequence: TGCGCCAGCAGCTTGATTGGGACAGGGGGCATAGGTGAGCAGTACTTC. It encodes CASSLIGTGGIGEQYF.

This clone was seen at least ten times. The chain is built from TRBV12-3 or TRBV12-4 and TRBJ2-5; 8 bases fit TRBD2. The trim removed 2 bases at V and 5 bases at J, leaving 7 bases unmatched. The CDR3 sequence is 15 residues long. This CDR3 reads CASSLRGGGGETQYF. The CDR3, as DNA: TGTGCCAGCAGTTTACGGGGGGGGGGGGGCGAGACCCAGTACTTC.

This clone came up many times. The chain is built from TRBV28 and TRBJ1-2; D is perhaps TRBD1 (5 bases). The CDR3 contains 14 residues. Deletions cut 7 bases from V and 2 bases from J, with 14 bases between. The germline gives CDR1 MDHEN, CDR2 SYDVKM. CDR3 DNA: TGTGCCAGCATAGCGGAGGACACGAACTATGGCTACACCTTC. This sequence encodes CASIAEDTNYGYTF.

This clone is medium-sized within its sample. The chain recombines TRBV7-2 with TRBJ2-2, with a weak D call TRBD1 (6 bases). The germline V and J ends were trimmed by 6 bases and 1 base, with 18 bases remaining between them. The CDR3 runs to 17 residues. Germline values: CDR1 SGHTA, CDR2 FQGNSA. CDR3 in amino acids: CASRPLGLTGNTGELFF. The CDR3 DNA is TGTGCCAGCAGGCCACTTGGGTTGACAGGGAACACCGGGGAGCTGTTTTTT.

This clone was observed a handful of times. The chain couples TRBV28 to TRBJ2-2; D remains unclear. CDR3 length equals 13 residues. Between the trimmed V and J ends, which lost 1 base and 2 bases, there was a span of 2 bases. Germline lookup yields CDR1 MDHEN and CDR2 SYDVKM. DNA for the CDR3: TGTGCCAGCAGTTTATCAAACACCGGGGAGCTGTTTTTT. Residues: CASSLSNTGELFF.

The V gene is TRBV20-1, the J gene TRBJ2-7, with 8 bases aligning to TRBD2. The CDR3 consists of 12 residues. Looked up from germline, CDR1 is DFQATT and CDR2 is SNEGSKA (reference sequence). CDR3 amino acids: CSGSGGALEQYF. The CDR3 DNA is TGCAGCGGTTCCGGGGGGGCACTCGAGCAGTACTTC.

This chain uses TRBV5-1 with TRBJ2-2; 10 bases are shared with TRBD2. This CDR3 has 15 residues. The trim removed 5 bases at V and 3 bases at J, leaving 4 bases unmatched. Germline CDR1 and CDR2: SGHRS and YFSETQ. The CDR3 region has the DNA TGCGCCAGCAGGAGCGGGAGGGCCGACACCGGGGAGCTGTTTTTT. Translated, it gives CASRSGRADTGELFF.

The J gene is TRBJ2-7, the V gene TRBV7-3, with a possible D match to TRBD1 (6 bases). V lost 11 bases and J 2 bases, leaving 16 bases between the germline ends. The length of the CDR3 is 13 residues. The V gene's germline CDR1 is SGHTA and CDR2 FQGTGA. This CDR3 reads CAVGQGRPYEQYF. CDR3 DNA sequence: TGTGCCGTAGGGCAGGGGCGTCCCTACGAGCAGTACTTC.

Within the sample, this clone is medium-sized. The chain carries TRBV5-1 and TRBJ2-1; the D gene is possibly TRBD2 (6 bases). Germline-derived CDR1 and CDR2 are SGHRS and YFSETQ. The CDR3 is 15 residues long. Trimming took off 0 bases at V and 7 bases at J, with 14 bases between the two ends. Here the CDR3 reads CASSLALGGGNEQFF. CDR3 nucleotides: TGCGCCAGCAGCTTGGCTTTGGGGGGAGGAAATGAGCAGTTCTTC.

This clone was picked up many times. Possible read error: a much larger clone is one base away. The CDR3 carries no conserved terminal phenylalanine or tryptophan, so it likely arises from a read error. The J gene is TRBJ1-1, the V gene TRBV11-2; possibly TRBD1 for D (5 bases). CDR3 length equals 15 residues. The germline V gene encodes CDR1 SGHAT and CDR2 FQNNGV. V lost 4 bases to trimming and J lost 5 bases, with 17 bases between them. The CDR3 here is CASSYPGPSRTEAFV. CDR3 in DNA: TGTGCCAGCAGCTATCCGGGACCCTCAAGGACTGAAGCTTTCGTT.

There are a few counts of this clone. DNA for the CDR3: TGTGCCAGCAGGACAGGGAGGTCTCAGCCCCAGCATTTT. Its protein product is CASRTGRSQPQHF. The chain employs TRBV2 and TRBJ1-5, with 7 nucleotides matching TRBD1. Germline CDR1 SNHLY, CDR2 FYNNEI. With V trimmed by 6 bases and J by 6 bases, 5 bases remained unmatched. The CDR3 has 13 amino acids.